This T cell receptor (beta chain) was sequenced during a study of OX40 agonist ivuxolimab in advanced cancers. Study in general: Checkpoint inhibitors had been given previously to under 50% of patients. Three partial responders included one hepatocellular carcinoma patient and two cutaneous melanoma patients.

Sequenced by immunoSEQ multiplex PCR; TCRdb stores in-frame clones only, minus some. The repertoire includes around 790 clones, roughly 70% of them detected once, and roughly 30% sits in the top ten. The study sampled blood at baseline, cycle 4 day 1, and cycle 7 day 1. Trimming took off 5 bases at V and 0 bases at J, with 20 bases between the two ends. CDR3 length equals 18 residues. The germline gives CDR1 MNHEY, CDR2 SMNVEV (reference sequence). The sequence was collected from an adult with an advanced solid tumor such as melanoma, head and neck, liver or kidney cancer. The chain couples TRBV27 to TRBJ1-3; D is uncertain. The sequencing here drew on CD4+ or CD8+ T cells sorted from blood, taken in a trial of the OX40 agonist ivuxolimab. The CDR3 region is CASSLSGPPSYSGNTIYF. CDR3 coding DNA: TGTGCCAGCAGTCTTTCCGGGCCCCCGTCGTACTCTGGAAACACCATATATTTT.